This is a list of T cell receptor beta chains from one sample in a study of OX40 agonist ivuxolimab in advanced cancers. Here immunoSEQ multiplex PCR was the method, and the copy in TCRdb shows in-frame clones only, minus some. Of tens of thousands of clones listed, around 90% are singletons. Specimen: CD4+ or CD8+ T cells sorted from blood, collected in a trial of the OX40 agonist ivuxolimab. These receptors originate from an adult with an advanced solid tumor such as melanoma, head and neck, liver or kidney cancer. The CDR3 runs from the conserved cysteine through the conserved F or W. The D gene is left open where the match is weak.

v_call | d_call | cdr3_aa
TRBV19 | TRBD1 | CASSPPGQSRSYEQYF
TRBV9 | - | CASSVGGSNEKLFF
TRBV4-2 | - | CASSQEKFGEADTQYF
TRBV11-2 | - | CASSLGALNGNEKLFF
TRBV27 | - | CASSFSPRRNEQYF
TRBV27 | TRBD2 | CASSYSGATDTQYF
TRBV30 | - | CAWSVPDSYNSPLHF
TRBV29-1 | TRBD1 | CSAGTGGGELFF
TRBV7-2 | - | CASSRWGSYEQYF
TRBV10-1 | TRBD2 | CASSDTFWTSGSRPGLTGELFF